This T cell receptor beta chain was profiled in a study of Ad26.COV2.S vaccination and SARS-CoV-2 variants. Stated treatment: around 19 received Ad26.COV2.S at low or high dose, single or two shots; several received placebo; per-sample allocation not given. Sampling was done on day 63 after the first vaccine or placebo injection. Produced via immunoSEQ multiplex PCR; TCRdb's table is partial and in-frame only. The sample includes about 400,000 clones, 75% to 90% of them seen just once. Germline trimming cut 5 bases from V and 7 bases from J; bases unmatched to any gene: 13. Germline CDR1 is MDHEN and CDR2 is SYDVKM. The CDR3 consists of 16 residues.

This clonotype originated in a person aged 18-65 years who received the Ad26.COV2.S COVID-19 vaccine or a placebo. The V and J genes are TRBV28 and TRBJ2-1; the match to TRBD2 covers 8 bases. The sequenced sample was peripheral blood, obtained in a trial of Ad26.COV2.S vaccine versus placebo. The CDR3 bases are TGTGCCAGCAGTACCCCCCAGCGGGAGCCTGGGAATGAGCAGTTCTTC. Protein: CASSTPQREPGNEQFF.